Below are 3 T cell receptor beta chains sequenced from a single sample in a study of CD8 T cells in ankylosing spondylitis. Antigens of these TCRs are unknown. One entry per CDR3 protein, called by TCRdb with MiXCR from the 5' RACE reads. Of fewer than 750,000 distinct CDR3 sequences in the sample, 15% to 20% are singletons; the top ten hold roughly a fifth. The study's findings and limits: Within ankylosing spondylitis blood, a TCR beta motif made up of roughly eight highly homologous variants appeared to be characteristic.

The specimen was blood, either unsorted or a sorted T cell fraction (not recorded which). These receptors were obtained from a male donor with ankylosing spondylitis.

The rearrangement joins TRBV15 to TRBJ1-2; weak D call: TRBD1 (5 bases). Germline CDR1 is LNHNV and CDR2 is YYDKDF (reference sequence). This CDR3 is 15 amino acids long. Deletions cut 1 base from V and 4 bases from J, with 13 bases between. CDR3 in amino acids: CATSRVRGAGYGYTF. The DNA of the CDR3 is TGTGCCACCAGCAGAGTTAGGGGCGCCGGCTATGGCTACACCTTC.

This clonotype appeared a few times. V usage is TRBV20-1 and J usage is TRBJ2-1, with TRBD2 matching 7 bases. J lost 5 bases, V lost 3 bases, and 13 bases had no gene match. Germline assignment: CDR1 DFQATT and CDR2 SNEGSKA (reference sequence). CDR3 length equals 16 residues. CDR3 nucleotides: TGCAGTGCTAGCGTTAAGGGGAGGGAGTGGAACAATGAGCAGTTCTTC. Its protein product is CSASVKGREWNNEQFF.

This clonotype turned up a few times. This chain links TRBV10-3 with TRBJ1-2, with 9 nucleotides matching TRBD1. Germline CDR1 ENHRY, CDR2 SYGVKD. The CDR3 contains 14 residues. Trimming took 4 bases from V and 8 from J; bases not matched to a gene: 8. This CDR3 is CAISVNRGLNGYTF. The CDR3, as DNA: TGTGCCATCAGTGTTAACAGGGGGCTAAACGGCTACACCTTC.